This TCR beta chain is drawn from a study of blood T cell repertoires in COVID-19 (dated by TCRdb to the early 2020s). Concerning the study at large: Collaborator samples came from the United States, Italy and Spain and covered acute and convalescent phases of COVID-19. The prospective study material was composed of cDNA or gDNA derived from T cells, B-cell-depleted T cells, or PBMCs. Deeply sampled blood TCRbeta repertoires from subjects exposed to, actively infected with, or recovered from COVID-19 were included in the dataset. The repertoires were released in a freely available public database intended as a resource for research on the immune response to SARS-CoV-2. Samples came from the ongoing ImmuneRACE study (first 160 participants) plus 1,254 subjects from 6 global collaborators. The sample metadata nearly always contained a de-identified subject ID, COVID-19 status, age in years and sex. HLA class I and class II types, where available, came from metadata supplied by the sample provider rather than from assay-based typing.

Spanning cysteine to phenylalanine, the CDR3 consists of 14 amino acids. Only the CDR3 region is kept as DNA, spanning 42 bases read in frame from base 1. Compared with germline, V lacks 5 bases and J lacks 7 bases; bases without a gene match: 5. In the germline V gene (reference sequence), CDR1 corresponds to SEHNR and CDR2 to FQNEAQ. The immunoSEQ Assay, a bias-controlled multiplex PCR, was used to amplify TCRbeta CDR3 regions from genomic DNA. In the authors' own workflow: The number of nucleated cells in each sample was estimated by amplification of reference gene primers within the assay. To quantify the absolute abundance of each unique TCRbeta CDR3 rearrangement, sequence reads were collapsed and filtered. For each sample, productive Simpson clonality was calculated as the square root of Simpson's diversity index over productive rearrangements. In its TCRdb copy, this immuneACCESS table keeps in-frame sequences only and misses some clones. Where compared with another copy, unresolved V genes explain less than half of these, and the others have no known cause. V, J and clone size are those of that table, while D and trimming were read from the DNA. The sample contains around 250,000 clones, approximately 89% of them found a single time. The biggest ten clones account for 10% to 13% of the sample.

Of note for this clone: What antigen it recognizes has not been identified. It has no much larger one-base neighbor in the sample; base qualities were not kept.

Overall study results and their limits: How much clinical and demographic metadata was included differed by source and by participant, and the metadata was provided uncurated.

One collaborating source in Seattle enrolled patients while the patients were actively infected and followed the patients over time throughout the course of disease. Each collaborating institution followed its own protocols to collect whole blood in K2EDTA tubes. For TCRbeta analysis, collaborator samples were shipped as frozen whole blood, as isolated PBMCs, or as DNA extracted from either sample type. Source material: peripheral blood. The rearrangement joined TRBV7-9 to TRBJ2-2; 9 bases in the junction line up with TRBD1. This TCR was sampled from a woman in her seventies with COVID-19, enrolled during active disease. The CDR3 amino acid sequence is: CASSRTGGGGELFF. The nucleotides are TGTGCCAGCAGCCGCACAGGGGGCGGCGGGGAGCTGTTTTTT.